Below are 20 T cell receptor beta chains sequenced from a single sample in a study of blood T cell repertoires in COVID-19. Libraries were prepared by immunoSEQ multiplex PCR; TCRdb keeps only in-frame clonotypes and omits some of them. The sample records 200,000 to 250,000 clones, about nine tenths being singletons. The material sequenced was peripheral blood. The receptors come from a man aged 60-69 years with acute or convalescent COVID-19.

This chain joins TRBV4-1 and TRBJ1-3; D may be TRBD1 (5 bases). Trimming removed 0 bases at V and 0 bases at J, with 15 bases between. This CDR3 contains 18 residues. Germline V lookup: CDR1 MGHRA, CDR2 YSYEKL. The CDR3 DNA reads TGCGCCAGCAGCCAAGAGTCTAGGGGTATGGGCTCTGGAAACACCATATATTTT. Its protein is CASSQESRGMGSGNTIYF.

The CDR3 DNA reads TGTGCCAGCTATTACTTCGGCAGGGGGCAAAAGGGGGCCAACGTCCTGACTTTC. It translates to CASYYFGRGQKGANVLTF. The V call is TRBV2, the J call TRBJ2-6; 8 nucleotides line up with TRBD1. Germline trimming cut 8 bases from V and 4 bases from J; bases unmatched to any gene: 16. Germline CDR1 and CDR2: SNHLY and FYNNEI. CDR3 length: 18 amino acids.

The V gene is TRBV30, the J gene TRBJ2-5, with D possibly being TRBD1 (6 bases). This CDR3 is built from 14 residues. Germline loops: CDR1 GTSNPN, CDR2 SVGIG (reference sequence). Between the trimmed V and J ends, which lost 1 base and 4 bases, there was a span of 13 bases. The CDR3 protein is CAWSAQQGRETQYF. In nucleotides, the CDR3 is TGTGCCTGGAGTGCACAACAGGGTAGAGAGACCCAGTACTTC.

The chain employs TRBV6-5 and TRBJ1-2; TRBD1 aligns across 7 bases. The CDR3 consists of 14 residues. V was clipped by 5 bases and J by 0 bases; unmatched bases: 3. Germline-derived CDR1 and CDR2 are MNHEY and SVGAGI. CDR3 amino acids: CASSQQGTNYGYTF. The CDR3 DNA sequence: TGTGCCAGCAGTCAACAGGGGACTAACTATGGCTACACCTTC.

The chain uses TRBV7-3 and TRBJ2-5; D unclear. The V and J ends lost 2 bases and 2 bases respectively, with 6 bases between them. Germline V gene lookup returns CDR1 SGHTA and CDR2 FQGTGA. The CDR3 sequence is 13 residues long. The CDR3, as DNA: TGTGCCAGCAGCTTAGGGCAGCAAGAGACCCAGTACTTC. This translates into CASSLGQQETQYF.

V and J are TRBV4-1 and TRBJ2-2, with a possible D match to TRBD2 (5 bases). The germline CDR1 and CDR2 sequences are MGHRA and YSYEKL. Trimming shortened V by 1 base and J by 7 bases, and 7 bases separated the two germline ends. The CDR3 is 13 amino acids. The CDR3 DNA reads as TGCGCCAGCAGCCAAGCTGGAGGCGGGGAGCTGTTTTTT. This sequence encodes CASSQAGGGELFF.

The V and J genes are TRBV25-1 and TRBJ2-1, with 8 bases fitting TRBD1. The CDR3 has 14 amino acids. V was clipped by 6 bases and J by 6 bases; unmatched bases: 7. Per the germline V gene, CDR1 is MGHDK and CDR2 is SYGVNS. CDR3 in DNA: TGTGCCAGCAGCCTGACAGGGACAGGCAATGAGCAGTTCTTC. Its translation: CASSLTGTGNEQFF.

This rearrangement joins TRBV5-4 to TRBJ2-1; TRBD2 matches at 14 bases. Germline CDR1 and CDR2: SGHNT and YYREEE (reference sequence). The CDR3 covers 19 residues. After removal of 0 bases from V and 0 bases from J, the junction contained 5 bases not matched to a gene. The DNA for the CDR3 is TGTGCCAGCAGCTTGGCCAAAGGACTAGCGGGAGGCTCCTACAATGAGCAGTTCTTC. It translates to CASSLAKGLAGGSYNEQFF.

This CDR3 is CASTRVLQGSYEQYF. The CDR3 nucleotides read TGTGCCAGCACCCGGGTCTTACAGGGGTCCTACGAGCAGTACTTC. This chain connects TRBV6-5 to TRBJ2-7; TRBD1 agrees at 7 bases. Germline V gene sequence: CDR1 MNHEY, CDR2 SVGAGI. The junction had 10 bases not matched to a gene; V was cut back by 7 bases and J by 1 base. This CDR3 region has 15 residues.

The chain couples TRBV5-1 to TRBJ1-4; 9 bases are a match to TRBD1. In germline, CDR1 is SGHRS, CDR2 YFSETQ. V lost 5 bases and J lost 8; bases outside the gene matches: 10. The CDR3 contains 15 residues. CDR3 in DNA: TGCGCCAGCAGGCCGGAACAGGGGGCGCGGGAAAAACTGTTTTTT. It encodes CASRPEQGAREKLFF.

The V call is TRBV18, the J call TRBJ1-2; 8 bases map to TRBD1. CDR1 KGHSH and CDR2 LQKENI come from the germline V gene. The length of the CDR3 is 15 residues. The V segment lost 3 bases and the J segment 5 bases; nucleotides outside the gene matches: 8. The CDR3 is CASSPLDREGYGYTF. CDR3 DNA sequence: TGTGCCAGCTCACCGTTGGACAGGGAGGGATATGGCTACACCTTC. Using reference TRBV18 and TRBJ1-2 for the parts outside the CDR3, the full variable domain is NAGVMQNPRHLVRRRGQEARLRCSPMKGHSHVYWYRQLPEEGLKFMVYLQKENIIDESGMPKERFSAEFPKEGPSILRIQQVVRGDSAAYFCASSPLDREGYGYTFGSGTRLTVV.

The V and J genes are TRBV11-1 and TRBJ2-1; TRBD2 matches 9 bases. The CDR3 length is 16 residues. CDR1 is SGHAT, CDR2 FQDESV, per germline (reference sequence). The V gene end was trimmed by 1 base and the J gene end by 0 bases; junction bases not matched to a gene: 1. This chain's CDR3 is CASSLELAGSYNEQFF. CDR3 nucleotides: TGTGCCAGCAGCTTAGAACTAGCGGGCTCCTACAATGAGCAGTTCTTC.

This clone turned up a few times. V and J are TRBV7-9 and TRBJ2-5; D unresolved. With 3 bases removed from V and 3 bases from J, the gap between germline ends came to 5 bases. CDR1 and CDR2 (germline): SEHNR, FQNEAQ (reference sequence). The CDR3 covers 12 residues. The CDR3 protein is CASSFHEETQYF. The CDR3 DNA reads as TGTGCCAGCAGCTTCCATGAAGAGACCCAGTACTTC.

This rearrangement joins TRBV19 to TRBJ1-1; TRBD1 might be the D (5 bases). Trimming stripped 4 bases from V and 2 bases from J, with 11 bases between. CDR3 length equals 14 residues. Per germline, CDR1 LNHDA and CDR2 SQIVND (reference sequence). The CDR3 DNA is TGTGCCAGTAGTACGGGACTGACAAACACTGAAGCTTTCTTT. Its protein is CASSTGLTNTEAFF.

This chain uses TRBV19 with TRBJ1-1; 12 bases map to TRBD1. V was pared by 3 bases and J by 5 bases, with 4 bases of the junction left unmatched. The CDR3 loop spans 15 amino acids. Germline loops: CDR1 LNHDA, CDR2 SQIVND (reference sequence). In DNA, the CDR3 is TGTGCCAGTAGTATCCCGGGACAGGGGGCAACTGAAGCTTTCTTT. Its protein is CASSIPGQGATEAFF.

This rearrangement joins TRBV19 to TRBJ1-1; 7 bases are shared with TRBD1. The CDR3 has 14 amino acids. V shed 5 bases and J 6 bases; nucleotides not matched to a gene: 9. The germline CDR1 and CDR2 sequences are LNHDA and SQIVND (reference sequence). CDR3 protein: CASSEGQPRAEAFF. In nucleotides, the CDR3 is TGTGCCAGTAGTGAGGGACAGCCGAGGGCTGAAGCTTTCTTT.

The rearrangement joins TRBV28 to TRBJ1-1; D possibly corresponds to TRBD1 (6 bases). There are 15 residues in the CDR3. The germline gives CDR1 MDHEN, CDR2 SYDVKM. Trimming stripped 4 bases from V and 2 bases from J, with 14 bases between. CDR3 residues: CASSSRQEINTEAFF. The CDR3 DNA is TGTGCCAGCAGTTCACGACAGGAGATAAACACTGAAGCTTTCTTT.

This chain's CDR3 is CASSERAGMNQPQHF. The CDR3 nucleotides are TGTGCCAGCAGTGAAAGGGCAGGGATGAATCAGCCCCAGCATTTT. The rearrangement joins TRBV2 to TRBJ1-5; tentatively, D is TRBD1 (5 bases). Per germline, CDR1 SNHLY and CDR2 FYNNEI. Trimming removed 2 bases from V and 4 bases from J, with 12 bases in between. The CDR3 is 15 residues long.

The V and J genes are TRBV19 and TRBJ1-2; 11 nucleotides match TRBD1. CDR1 LNHDA and CDR2 SQIVND come from the germline V gene (reference sequence). CDR3 length equals 14 residues. Trimming at V came to 5 bases and at J to 8 bases, leaving 7 bases not matched to a gene. The CDR3 spells CASSSRDRGTGYTF. CDR3 in DNA: TGTGCCAGTAGTTCCCGGGACAGGGGGACCGGCTACACCTTC.

The chain couples TRBV11-3 to TRBJ2-7, with D tentatively TRBD2 (5 bases). Trimming pared 1 base from V and 4 bases from J, leaving 8 bases between. Per the germline V gene, CDR1 is SGHNT and CDR2 is YENEEA. The length of the CDR3 is 13 residues. The CDR3 reads CASSLAGEYEQYF. The DNA for the CDR3 is TGTGCCAGCAGCTTAGCTGGGGAGTACGAGCAGTACTTC.